This T cell receptor beta chain was identified during a study of Graves' ophthalmopathy and Graves' hyperthyroidism (dated by TCRdb to 2016 to 2018). Turning to the overall study: Peripheral blood was collected at initial diagnosis, prior to any treatment. The study used TCR beta repertoire signatures to distinguish Graves' ophthalmopathy from Graves' hyperthyroidism and to predict progression to ophthalmopathy. In total, approximately 130 blood samples were TCR-sequenced: 43 ophthalmopathy, roughly 77 hyperthyroidism and approximately 17 hyperthyroidism-to-ophthalmopathy patients. To explore V-J signatures that distinguish ophthalmopathy from hyperthyroidism, a discovery set of under 110 patients was enrolled, made up of over 40 with ophthalmopathy and some 56 with stable hyperthyroidism. An independent validation cohort comprised some 19 hyperthyroidism patients and 15 to 17 patients who later progressed from hyperthyroidism to ophthalmopathy. T-cell repertoires of thyroid tissue and blood were compared in six hyperthyroidism patients. Once sampling was done, hyperthyroidism patients were given methimazole at a starting dose of 30 mg daily, while ophthalmopathy patients were given high-dose intravenous methylprednisolone. What the work shows at the level of the full study, not this receptor alone: Most expanded thyroid clonotypes with frequency above 0.001 were also detected in blood, suggesting blood repertoires may reflect the thyroid immune response. Sample size was not predetermined statistically, and investigators were not blinded to group allocation. In validation, the model predicted ophthalmopathy progression with about 70% sensitivity and roughly 72% specificity; some twelve predicted patients were CT-confirmed with GO in a median of approximately 6.5 months. The 13-signature model separated ophthalmopathy from stable hyperthyroidism with 85% to 90% sensitivity and approximately 83% specificity in cross-validation, and 80%/75% in the test set.

Hyperthyroidism was defined as stable when no progression to ophthalmopathy occurred within 18 months of follow-up. Patients with hyperthyroidism were aged 18 to 65 years, had been newly diagnosed, and had a disease duration of less than 2 months. Patients with other autoimmune diseases, uncontrolled infections, pregnancy or lactation were excluded from the study. Diagnosis was based on clinical symptoms, serum thyroxine, TRAb, thyroid ultrasound and orbital computed tomography. Ficoll-Paque density gradient centrifugation was used to isolate PBMCs from 8.5 to 10 ml of fresh peripheral blood. Trizol reagent was used to extract the total RNA, and its quality was then checked on an Agilent 2100 Bioanalyzer. TCR beta CDR3 regions were amplified from RNA transcripts for repertoire sequencing. HTBI primers and the Qiagen OneStep RT-PCR kit were used in a first-round RT-PCR, which was followed by a second-round multiplex PCR, size selection and purification. The libraries underwent paired-end sequencing with 100 bp reads on an Illumina HiSeq2000. The authors' analysis ran thus. SOAPnuke was used to process the reads, throwing out any read that had adapters, had uncalled bases, had a mean Phred below 15, or lacked an exact constant-primer or identifier match. COPE v1.2.5 was used to merge the high-quality paired reads. Clonotypes were defined as unique nucleotide sequences and were aligned to IMGT TRB V, D and J references using MiTCR v1.1. The analysis was limited to V-J combinations with a frequency above 0.0001, which together covered 99.2% of repertoires. For each V-J combination, a TCR clonal expansion and chaos score was defined as the ratio of F50 clonal expansion to chaos observed in the TCRdist matrix. Features were reduced by Welch's t-statistics and random forest to roughly 14 V-J combinations, which fed a naive Bayes classifier. Thyroid-blood repertoire similarity was quantified with the Morisita-Horn index. TCRdb's own reprocessing of the public reads used fastp at Q25 and MiXCR and kept productive beta chains. CDR3 protein sequences are deduplicated, and each keeps its most common genes and DNA. The V and J calls and clone size come from TCRdb's table, not from the authors' own analysis. This sample is represented by around 36,000 distinct CDR3 sequences; approximately 53% of them were singletons. About 25% of the sample is in the top ten clones.

This clonotype was seen ten or more times. The antigen it binds to is not known. The input lacks base qualities; no much larger clone sits a single base away. For this chain, trimming is 4 bases at the V end and 6 bases at the J end, and the number of junction bases without a gene match is 7. The CDR3 numbers 15 residues from cysteine through phenylalanine. Only the CDR3 part of the read is kept: 45 bases, read in frame from the first base. Reading the germline V gene gives CDR1 SGHDT and CDR2 YYEEEE. Sequences were obtained from peripheral blood. The TCR originated in an adult woman with stable Graves' hyperthyroidism. The chain employs TRBV5-6 and TRBJ2-3, and 11 junction bases match TRBD2. The CDR3 loop reads CASSLTLAGADTQYF. Here is the DNA: TGTGCCAGCAGCCTCACACTAGCGGGGGCGGATACGCAGTATTTT.